This TCR beta chain derives from a study of T cell clonotyping in hematopoietic cell transplantation (TCRdb year 2021). About the full investigation: A total of some 140 blood samples were gathered in the study from roughly 40 consecutive transplant recipients along with their related donors. Recruitment of patients was conducted between late 2015 and January 2017, and follow-up was continued until late 2020 or death. Overall results and qualifications from the work: Inverse Simpson Index values from donors and from recipients before transplant predicted broader TCR repertoire diversity after transplant. The sample size was limited, and because cells were not sorted, the contributions of CD4 and CD8 repertoires could not be separated. Overlap with donor repertoires was found for only a small fraction of recipient repertoires, with over 95% found to appear de novo at the given depth. After transplant, TCR diversity in recipients dropped, and pathologically expanded clonotypes climbed progressively between day 30 and day 180.

TCR beta CDR3 regions were amplified from genomic DNA with the immunoSEQ assay, a bias-controlled multiplex PCR using V- and J-specific primers. In a second PCR step, the CDR3 amplicons were tagged with a proprietary barcode plus Illumina adapter sequences. CDR3 libraries were sequenced on an Illumina MiSeq instrument. The original methods were these. immunoSEQ Analyzer 3.0 was used for export and quality control, with R Bioconductor and Immunarch used for downstream analyses. Repertoire metrics were calculated using only productive rearrangements within the normalized downsampled data set. In the normalized cohort, a clonotype counted as pathologically expanded if the clonotype was larger than 5 templates. The Inverse Simpson Index served as the measure of repertoire diversity. To capture all clonotypes, CMV-specificity analyses were performed on the non-normalized data set. Sourced from immuneACCESS, this table was stored by TCRdb with only in-frame sequences that have V and J called. A share of the clones is absent; for the studies checked, an unresolved V gene accounts for under half, and the remainder has no known explanation. D and trimming come from the DNA, and the V and J calls and clone size come from that table. This sample holds about 69,000 clones; just under 95% were observed only once. Jointly, the top ten make up about 1.5% of the sample.

Blood samples for TCR beta sequencing were given by related transplant donors. Nuclei Lysis Solution was used to extract genomic DNA from fresh or cryopreserved unfractionated peripheral blood mononuclear cells. With respect to this clone: The antigen it binds to is not known. Base quality data are lacking; no much larger clone is found one base away.

Sequencing input: peripheral blood mononuclear cells. This receptor was obtained from a man aged 45-65 years in good health. Some clones in this sample may be carry-over from other donors' samples.

The DNA is TGCACCAGCAGCCTGGCTTTGGGGCCCGACACCGGGGAGCTGTTTTTT. Translated, it gives CTSSLALGPDTGELFF. The chain is encoded by TRBV1 joined to TRBJ2-2; the DNA was not compared with TRBD1, the D call given in the table. TRBV1 is annotated as a pseudogene. The CDR3 runs 16 amino acids, cysteine and phenylalanine included. This entry keeps only the CDR3 DNA: 48 bases, framed from base 1.